This T cell receptor beta chain is from a study of T cells in Graves' hyperthyroidism and ophthalmopathy. RNA transcripts were the template for amplifying TCR beta CDR3 regions. The HTBI set primed first-round TCR CDR3 RT-PCR. TCRdb redid the calling of the multiplex PCR reads with MiXCR, one entry per CDR3 protein. The sample consists of 450,000 to 700,000 distinct CDR3 sequences, under 60% of them appearing once. Lactation, pregnancy, other autoimmune disease or uncontrolled infection led to exclusion of patients. Each diagnosis drew on symptoms, thyroxine, TRAb, thyroid ultrasound and orbital computed tomography findings. Comment on this clonotype: Antigen: not known.

The CDR3 spans 11 residues. Germline V gene sequence: CDR1 MNHNY, CDR2 SVGAGI (reference sequence). V dropped 4 bases and J dropped 5 bases, with 6 bases sitting between them. Overall study results and limits: A 13 V-J signature model discriminated ophthalmopathy versus stable hyperthyroidism. Before onset, by a median of around six months, the model predicted ophthalmopathy.

The clonotype comes from an adult woman with Graves' disease, either hyperthyroidism or ophthalmopathy (not recorded which). The sequencing sample was made of peripheral blood or thyroid tissue (not recorded which). The rearrangement links TRBV6-6 to TRBJ2-7, with a weak D call TRBD2 (5 bases). CDR3: CASSFSDEQYF. In nucleotides, the CDR3 is TGTGCCAGCAGTTTTAGCGACGAGCAGTACTTC.